This T cell receptor (beta chain) was captured in a study of shared clonotypes between healthy human individuals. Over several immunoSEQ plates, each subset's genomic DNA was distributed in even portions. Generated by immunoSEQ multiplex PCR, the TCRdb table keeps only in-frame clones and is missing some. This sample carries about 550,000 clones, over 95% of them seen once, and the ten largest clones take about 0.11%. CDR3 size: 17 residues. J was trimmed by 2 bases and V by 1 base; bases with no gene match: 9. CDR1 is MNHNS and CDR2 is SASEGT in the germline V gene. This clone has only one observation. Its antigen is as yet unknown. Overall study findings and caveats: Sampling covered nothing but blood. Tissue TCR repertoires likely differ from those found in blood. Shared across a few donors were roughly 5.3% of the naive CD4 clonotypes. Rarefaction revealed incomplete sorted-subset sequencing despite large depth.

The naive CD8 subset, CD45RO-negative cells positively selected for CCR7, excluded terminally differentiated effector memory CD45RA+ cells. The sequence came from a woman aged 30 to 39 in good health. The sequenced sample consisted of naive CD8+ T cells sorted from blood. This chain connects TRBV6-1 to TRBJ2-3, with TRBD2 matching over 7 bases. The CDR3 reads CASSEEDSGFYTDTQYF. In nucleotides, the CDR3 is TGTGCCAGCAGTGAAGAGGATAGCGGGTTTTACACAGATACGCAGTATTTT.